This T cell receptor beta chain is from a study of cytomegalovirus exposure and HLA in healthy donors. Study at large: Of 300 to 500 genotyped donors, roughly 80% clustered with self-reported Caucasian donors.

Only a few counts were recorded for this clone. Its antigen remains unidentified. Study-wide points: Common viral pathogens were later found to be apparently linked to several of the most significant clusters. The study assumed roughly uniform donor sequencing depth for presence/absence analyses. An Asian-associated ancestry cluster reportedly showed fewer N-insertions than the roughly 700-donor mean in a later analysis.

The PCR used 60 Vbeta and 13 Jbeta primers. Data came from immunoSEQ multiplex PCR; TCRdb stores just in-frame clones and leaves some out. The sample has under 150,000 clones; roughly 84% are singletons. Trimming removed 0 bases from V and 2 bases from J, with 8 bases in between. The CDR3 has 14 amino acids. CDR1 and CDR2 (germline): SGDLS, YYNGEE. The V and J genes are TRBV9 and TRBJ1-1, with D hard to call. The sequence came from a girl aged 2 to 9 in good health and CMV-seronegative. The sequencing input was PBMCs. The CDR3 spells CASSVEAANTEAFF. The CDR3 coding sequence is TGTGCCAGCAGCGTAGAAGCCGCAAACACTGAAGCTTTCTTT.